A selection of T cell receptor beta chains follows, all from one sample in a study of T cell repertoires in ileal Crohn's disease. Assay used: immunoSEQ multiplex PCR; TCRdb lists only in-frame clones, some missing. The sample comprises roughly 15,000 clones, 50% to 75% of which are singletons, and roughly 6.3% rests with the top ten. Specimen: ileal tissue. These receptors were taken from an adult with Crohn's disease. Both conserved end residues are part of each CDR3.

V: TRBV2
J: TRBJ1-5
CDR3: CASKRESNQPQHF

V: TRBV6-5
J: TRBJ1-4
CDR3: CASSYERVATNEKLFF

V: TRBV10-3
J: TRBJ2-3
CDR3: CAISTSGSGTDTQYF

V: TRBV5-1
J: TRBJ2-7
CDR3: CASKEGPYEQYF

V: TRBV9
J: TRBJ1-1
CDR3: CASSVQVNTEAFF

V: TRBV11-2
J: TRBJ2-7
CDR3: CASSSTSGSREQYF

V: TRBV28
J: TRBJ1-2
CDR3: CASSPVGTGRGLGYTF

V: TRBV6-1
J: TRBJ1-5
CDR3: CASSGQDYQPQHF

V: TRBV5-4
J: TRBJ2-7
CDR3: CASSWDRGVYEQYF

V: TRBV2
J: TRBJ2-7
CDR3: CASSAGGGRGSYEQYF

V: TRBV6-1
J: TRBJ1-5
CDR3: CASSPFVQPQHF

V: TRBV2
J: TRBJ2-7
CDR3: CASSALGLFPSSYEQYF

V: TRBV7-9
J: TRBJ1-1
CDR3: CASSKGQVGTEAFF

V: TRBV2
J: TRBJ2-7
CDR3: CASRSGTSSHEQYF

V: TRBV7-9
J: TRBJ1-2
CDR3: CASSSTGTPNYGYTF

V: TRBV27
J: TRBJ1-4
CDR3: CASSATGRGREKLFF

V: TRBV6-1
J: TRBJ2-1
CDR3: CASSESRQFF

V: TRBV27
J: TRBJ1-1
CDR3: CAGSLTIQGVSEAFF

V: TRBV18
J: TRBJ1-1
CDR3: CASSPQGETEAFF

V: TRBV28
J: TRBJ2-7
CDR3: CASRTGGSFDEQYF

V: TRBV4-2
J: TRBJ2-7
CDR3: CASSGMGGADEEQYF

V: TRBV2
J: TRBJ2-7
CDR3: CASIQSGSWVGYF

V: TRBV28
J: TRBJ1-2
CDR3: CASSLGNRGGGYTF

V: TRBV25-1
J: TRBJ2-1
CDR3: CASTPDSSGREQFF

V: TRBV5-6
J: TRBJ2-3
CDR3: CASRGLAGHTDTQYF

V: TRBV1
J: TRBJ2-5
CDR3: CTSSQGNSGRTQYF

V: TRBV18
J: TRBJ1-1
CDR3: CASSASKNTEAFF

V: TRBV6-1
J: TRBJ1-1
CDR3: CASSYRGLTEAFF

V: TRBV9
J: TRBJ2-2
CDR3: CASSVGPGELFF

V: TRBV5-6
J: TRBJ2-7
CDR3: CASSLGRDGYEQYF

V: TRBV19
J: TRBJ2-3
CDR3: CASSIDGTGGWTDTQYF

V: TRBV5-1
J: TRBJ2-7
CDR3: CASSLQGREQYF

V: TRBV4-1
J: TRBJ2-5
CDR3: CASSRGEGSQETQYF

V: TRBV11-1
J: TRBJ1-1
CDR3: CASSLVVGTGFVTEAFF

V: TRBV18
J: TRBJ1-4
CDR3: CASSPGWSNEKLFF

V: TRBV9
J: TRBJ2-5
CDR3: CASSPRLAGVETQYF

V: TRBV7-9
J: TRBJ2-3
CDR3: CASSPSRWLAGLNTQYF

V: TRBV7-9
J: TRBJ2-2
CDR3: CASSPRNTNTGELFF

V: TRBV6-1
J: TRBJ2-7
CDR3: CASSRDRAFVEQYF

V: TRBV5-6
J: TRBJ2-7
CDR3: CASSQGGGSYEQYF

V: TRBV29-1
J: TRBJ2-5
CDR3: CSVGAGETQYF

V: TRBV6-4
J: TRBJ2-7
CDR3: CASSRRLTSGRVGPFYEQYF

V: TRBV20-1
J: TRBJ1-1
CDR3: CSALGNTEAFF

V: TRBV9
J: TRBJ2-2
CDR3: CASSVGDSRGELFF

V: TRBV10-2
J: TRBJ2-7
CDR3: CARLEERYEQYF

V: TRBV7-9
J: TRBJ2-7
CDR3: CASSLGARISEQYF

V: TRBV5-1
J: TRBJ2-5
CDR3: CASSLGILDGTVKETQYF

V: TRBV6-5
J: TRBJ2-2
CDR3: CASRRTSGATGELFF

V: TRBV15
J: TRBJ2-7
CDR3: CATSPSTGGYEQYF